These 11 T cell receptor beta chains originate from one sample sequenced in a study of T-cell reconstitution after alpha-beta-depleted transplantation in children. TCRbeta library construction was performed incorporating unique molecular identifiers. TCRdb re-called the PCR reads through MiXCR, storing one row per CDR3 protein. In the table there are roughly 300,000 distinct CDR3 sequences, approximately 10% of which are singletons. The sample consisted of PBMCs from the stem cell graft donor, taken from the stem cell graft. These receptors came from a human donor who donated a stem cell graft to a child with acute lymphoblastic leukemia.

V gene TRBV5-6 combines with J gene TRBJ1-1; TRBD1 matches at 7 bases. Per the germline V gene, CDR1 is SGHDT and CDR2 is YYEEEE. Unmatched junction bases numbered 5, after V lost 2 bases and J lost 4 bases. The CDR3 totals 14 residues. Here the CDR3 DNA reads TGTGCCAGCAGCTTCCGGACAGGTTCCACTGAAGCTTTCTTT. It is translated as CASSFRTGSTEAFF. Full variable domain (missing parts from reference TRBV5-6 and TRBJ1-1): DAGVTQSPTHLIKTRGQQVTLRCSPKSGHDTVSWYQQALGQGPQFIFQYYEEEERQRGNFPDRFSGHQFPNYSSELNVNALLLGDSALYLCASSFRTGSTEAFFGQGTRLTVV.

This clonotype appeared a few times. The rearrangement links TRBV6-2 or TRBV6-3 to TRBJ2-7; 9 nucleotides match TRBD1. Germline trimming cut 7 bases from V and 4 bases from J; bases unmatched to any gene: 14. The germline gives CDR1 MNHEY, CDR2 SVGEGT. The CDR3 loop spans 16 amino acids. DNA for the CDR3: TGTGCCAGCATCACCTCTGCCGGGACAGGGTTTTACGAGCAGTACTTC. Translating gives CASITSAGTGFYEQYF.

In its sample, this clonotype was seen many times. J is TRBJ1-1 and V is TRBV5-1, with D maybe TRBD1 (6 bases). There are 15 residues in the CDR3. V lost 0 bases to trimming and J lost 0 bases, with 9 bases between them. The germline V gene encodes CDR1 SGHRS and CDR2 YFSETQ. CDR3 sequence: CASSLAWGLNTEAFF. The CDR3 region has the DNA TGCGCCAGCAGCTTGGCTTGGGGGCTGAACACTGAAGCTTTCTTT. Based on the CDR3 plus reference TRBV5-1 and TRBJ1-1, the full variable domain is KAGVTQTPRYLIKTRGQQVTLSCSPISGHRSVSWYQQTPGQGLQFLFEYFSETQRNKGNFPGRFSGRQFSNSRSEMNVSTLELGDSALYLCASSLAWGLNTEAFFGQGTRLTVV.

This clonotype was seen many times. The CDR3 coding sequence is TGTGCCAGCAGCTTATTGAGGTCGGGTCAGCCCCAGCATTTT. Its translation is CASSLLRSGQPQHF. The V and J genes are TRBV7-2 and TRBJ1-5; D remains unclear. Germline-derived CDR1 and CDR2 are SGHTA and FQGNSA. The V end was cut by 2 bases, the J end by 6 bases, with 11 bases between. CDR3 length: 14 residues.

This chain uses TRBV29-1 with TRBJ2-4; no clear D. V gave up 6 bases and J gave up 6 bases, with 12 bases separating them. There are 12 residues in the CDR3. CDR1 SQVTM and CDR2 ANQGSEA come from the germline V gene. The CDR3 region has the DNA TGCAGCGTCTGTTGGTCGGTAAACATTCAGTACTTC. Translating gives CSVCWSVNIQYF. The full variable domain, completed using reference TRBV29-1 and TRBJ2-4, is SAVISQKPSRDICQRGTSLTIQCQVDSQVTMMFWYRQQPGQSLTLIATANQGSEATYESGFVIDKFPISRPNLTFSTLTVSNMSPEDSSIYLCSVCWSVNIQYFGAGTRLSVL.

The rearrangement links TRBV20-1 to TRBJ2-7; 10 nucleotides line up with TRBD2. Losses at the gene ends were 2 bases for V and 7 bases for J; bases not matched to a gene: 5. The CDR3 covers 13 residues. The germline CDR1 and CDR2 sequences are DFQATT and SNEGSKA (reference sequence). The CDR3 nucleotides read TGCAGTGCTAGACTAGCGGGAGTATGGGAGCAGTACTTC. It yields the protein CSARLAGVWEQYF.

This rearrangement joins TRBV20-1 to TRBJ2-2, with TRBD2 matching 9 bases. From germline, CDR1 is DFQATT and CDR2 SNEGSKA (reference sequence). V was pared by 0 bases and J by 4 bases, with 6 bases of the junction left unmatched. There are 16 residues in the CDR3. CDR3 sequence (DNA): TGCAGTGCTAGAGATTCGACTAGCGGACGCACCGGGGAGCTGTTTTTT. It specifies CSARDSTSGRTGELFF.

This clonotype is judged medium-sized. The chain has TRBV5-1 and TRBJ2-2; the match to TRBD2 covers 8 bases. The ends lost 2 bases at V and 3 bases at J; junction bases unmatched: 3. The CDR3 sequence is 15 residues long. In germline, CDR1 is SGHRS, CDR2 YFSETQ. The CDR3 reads CASSLVLADTGELFF. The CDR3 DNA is TGCGCCAGCAGCTTAGTACTAGCGGACACCGGGGAGCTGTTTTTT. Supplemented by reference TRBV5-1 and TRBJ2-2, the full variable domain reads KAGVTQTPRYLIKTRGQQVTLSCSPISGHRSVSWYQQTPGQGLQFLFEYFSETQRNKGNFPGRFSGRQFSNSRSEMNVSTLELGDSALYLCASSLVLADTGELFFGEGSRLTVL.

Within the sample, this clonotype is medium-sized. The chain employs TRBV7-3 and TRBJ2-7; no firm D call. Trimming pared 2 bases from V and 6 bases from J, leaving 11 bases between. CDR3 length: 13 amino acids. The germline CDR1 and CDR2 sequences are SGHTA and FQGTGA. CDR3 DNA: TGTGCCAGCAGCTTAGGTGGGTCAGGCGAGCAGTACTTC. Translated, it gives CASSLGGSGEQYF.

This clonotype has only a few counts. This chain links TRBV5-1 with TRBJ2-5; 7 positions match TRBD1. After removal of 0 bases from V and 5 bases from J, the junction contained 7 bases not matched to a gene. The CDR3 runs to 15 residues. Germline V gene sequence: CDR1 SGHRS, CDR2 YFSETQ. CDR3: CASSLGHRGGETQYF. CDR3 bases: TGCGCCAGCAGCTTGGGCCACAGGGGTGGTGAGACCCAGTACTTC. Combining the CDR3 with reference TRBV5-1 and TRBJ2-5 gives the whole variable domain KAGVTQTPRYLIKTRGQQVTLSCSPISGHRSVSWYQQTPGQGLQFLFEYFSETQRNKGNFPGRFSGRQFSNSRSEMNVSTLELGDSALYLCASSLGHRGGETQYFGPGTRLLVL.

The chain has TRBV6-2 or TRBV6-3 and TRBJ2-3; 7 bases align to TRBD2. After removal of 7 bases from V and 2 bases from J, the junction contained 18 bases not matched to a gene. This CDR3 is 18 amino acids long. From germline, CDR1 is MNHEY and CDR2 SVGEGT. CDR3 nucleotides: TGTGCCAGCACCGACGGCCCAGGGAGCGGGGAGTTCACAGATACGCAGTATTTT. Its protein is CASTDGPGSGEFTDTQYF.